Listed below are T cell receptor beta chains from one sample, sequenced in a study of T cell responses to AZD1222 COVID-19 vaccine. Assay: immunoSEQ multiplex PCR; the TCRdb copy retains only in-frame clones and omits some. Counted here are approximately 110,000 clones, under 85% occurring once; the ten biggest clones make up around 6%. This sample comprised peripheral blood, obtained on day 0 of AZD1222 vaccination. These receptors all come from an adult in good health. The CDR3 runs from the conserved cysteine through the conserved F or W. Each record gives: V gene, J gene, D gene, clone size, CDR3 protein, CDR3 DNA. D genes are given only for firm matches. Not every row has a clone size; where given, it reads once, few, many or a size class.

TRBV13	TRBJ1-1	TRBD1	few	CASSPPGQENTEAFF	TGTGCCAGCAGCCCCCCAGGACAGGAGAACACTGAAGCTTTCTTT
TRBV5-6	TRBJ2-2	TRBD2	-	CASRRGEYTGELFF	TGTGCCAGCCGCCGGGGGGAGTACACCGGGGAGCTGTTTTTT
TRBV5-4	TRBJ2-1	-	-	CASQNPGTQNEQFF	TGTGCCAGTCAGAATCCCGGGACCCAGAATGAGCAGTTCTTC
TRBV6-5	TRBJ1-6	-	-	CASTSSYNSPLHF	TGTGCCAGCACGAGCTCCTATAATTCACCCCTCCACTTT
TRBV5-4	TRBJ1-1	TRBD1	-	CASSPPVTGTGENTEAFF	TGTGCCAGCAGCCCCCCGGTCACCGGGACAGGGGAAAACACTGAAGCTTTCTTT
TRBV5-1	TRBJ1-1	-	-	CASSLTGLNTEAFF	TGCGCCAGCAGCTTGACAGGCTTGAACACTGAAGCTTTCTTT
TRBV12-3/TRBV12-4	TRBJ2-3	-	-	CASSFYTDTQYF	TGTGCCAGCAGTTTCTACACAGATACGCAGTATTTT
TRBV18	TRBJ1-1	-	-	CASSPKQNVHTEAFF	TGTGCCAGCTCACCAAAACAGAATGTACACACTGAAGCTTTCTTT
TRBV19	TRBJ1-5	-	-	CASVTGVQDQPQHF	TGTGCCAGCGTGACAGGAGTTCAGGATCAGCCCCAGCATTTT
TRBV14	TRBJ1-2	TRBD1	-	CASSQRVPGQGSYTF	TGTGCCAGCAGCCAAAGAGTTCCGGGACAGGGGAGCTACACCTTC
TRBV28	TRBJ2-5	-	-	CACGGRQETQYF	TGTGCCTGTGGTGGGAGACAAGAGACCCAGTACTTC
TRBV4-1	TRBJ2-7	-	once	CASSPGRGGSYEQYF	TGCGCCAGCAGCCCCGGAAGGGGGGGCTCCTACGAGCAGTACTTC
TRBV2	TRBJ1-1	-	-	CASSEGNLEGTEAFF	TGTGCCAGCAGTGAGGGCAACCTGGAAGGTACTGAAGCTTTCTTT
TRBV10-3	TRBJ2-3	-	-	CAISESGVSTDTQYF	TGTGCCATCAGTGAGTCGGGGGTTTCCACAGATACGCAGTATTTT
TRBV3-1/TRBV3-2	TRBJ1-3	-	-	CASSQTGFAGNTIYF	TGTGCCAGCAGCCAAACAGGGTTTGCAGGAAACACCATATATTTT
TRBV6-6	TRBJ2-7	-	-	CASSYFGRDEQYF	TGTGCCAGCAGTTACTTCGGCAGGGACGAGCAGTACTTC
TRBV19	TRBJ1-2	-	-	CASSIVGQLHYGYTF	TGTGCCAGTAGTATAGTAGGCCAACTCCACTATGGCTACACCTTC
TRBV27	TRBJ1-4	TRBD1	once	CASRTWGTGDEKLFF	TGTGCCAGCAGGACCTGGGGGACAGGGGATGAAAAACTGTTTTTT
TRBV25-1	TRBJ2-2	-	-	CASRDTGELFF	TGTGCCAGCAGGGATACCGGGGAGCTGTTTTTT
TRBV25-1	TRBJ2-5	-	-	CASSDPTGLETQYF	TGTGCCAGCAGTGATCCTACAGGGCTGGAGACCCAGTACTTC
TRBV4-1	TRBJ1-3	-	few	CASSQGRPGNTIYF	TGCGCCAGCAGCCAAGGTAGACCTGGAAACACCATATATTTT
TRBV7-8	TRBJ2-7	-	-	CASSRGHLYEQYF	TGTGCCAGCAGCCGCGGACATCTCTACGAGCAGTACTTC
TRBV2	TRBJ2-5	TRBD1	-	CASSHQGAQYF	TGTGCCAGCAGTCATCAGGGGGCCCAGTACTTC
TRBV3-1/TRBV3-2	TRBJ1-1	-	-	CASSQRQNTEAFF	TGTGCCAGCAGCCAAAGACAGAACACTGAAGCTTTCTTT
TRBV9	TRBJ2-7	TRBD2	-	CASSATSGGTYEQYF	TGTGCCAGCAGCGCGACTAGCGGGGGAACCTACGAGCAGTACTTC
TRBV29-1	TRBJ1-1	-	few	CSVDGAQTVVNTEAFF	TGCAGCGTTGACGGGGCTCAGACAGTGGTGAACACTGAAGCTTTCTTT
TRBV19	TRBJ2-1	-	-	CASRLRGEQFF	TGTGCCAGTAGACTCCGCGGGGAGCAGTTCTTC
TRBV20-1	TRBJ1-2	-	-	CSAPNYGYTF	TGCAGTGCTCCGAACTATGGCTACACCTTC
TRBV28	TRBJ1-5	-	-	CASSDNPYQPQHF	TGTGCCAGCAGTGACAATCCTTATCAGCCCCAGCATTTT
TRBV6-5	TRBJ1-1	TRBD1	-	CASSPRGERTEAFF	TGTGCCAGCAGCCCCAGGGGGGAAAGAACTGAAGCTTTCTTT
TRBV19	TRBJ1-2	-	-	CAAEDGIEGYTF	TGTGCCGCAGAAGACGGAATCGAGGGCTACACCTTC
TRBV19	TRBJ2-2	-	-	CASTGDATGELFF	TGTGCCAGTACCGGGGACGCCACCGGGGAGCTGTTTTTT
TRBV6-2/TRBV6-3	TRBJ2-7	TRBD1	-	CASSYSMQGTGISYEQYF	TGTGCCAGCAGTTACTCGATGCAGGGGACAGGGATCTCCTACGAGCAGTACTTC
TRBV5-6	TRBJ1-2	TRBD1	-	CASSAGGKGGYTF	TGTGCCAGCAGCGCAGGGGGGAAGGGTGGCTACACCTTC
TRBV19	TRBJ1-2	-	-	CASSKDRTNNYGYTF	TGTGCCAGTAGCAAAGACAGAACCAACAACTATGGCTACACCTTC
TRBV6-4	TRBJ2-3	-	medium-sized	CASSDGGQSTDTQYF	TGTGCCAGCAGTGACGGGGGGCAGAGCACAGATACGCAGTATTTT
TRBV5-8	TRBJ1-1	-	-	CASSYNPGTEAFF	TGTGCCAGCAGCTATAACCCGGGGACTGAAGCTTTCTTT
TRBV27	TRBJ2-1	-	-	CASSPYGNEQFF	TGTGCCAGCAGTCCCTATGGGAATGAGCAGTTCTTC
TRBV19	TRBJ1-2	TRBD1	-	CASKEAGQGLDGYTF	TGTGCCAGTAAGGAGGCTGGACAGGGGCTCGATGGCTACACCTTC
TRBV5-5	TRBJ1-5	TRBD1	-	CASINLKRRQGPFRPQHF	TGTGCCAGCATCAACCTAAAGCGGCGACAGGGCCCCTTTAGGCCCCAGCATTTT
TRBV7-9	TRBJ2-1	-	-	CASSLVESSYNEQFF	TGTGCCAGCAGCTTAGTGGAGAGCTCCTACAATGAGCAGTTCTTC
TRBV24-1	TRBJ1-2	-	-	CATSESGFNYGYTF	TGTGCCACCAGTGAGTCGGGATTTAACTATGGCTACACCTTC
TRBV18	TRBJ2-1	-	-	CASSPGLGGEQFF	TGTGCCAGCTCACCGGGACTCGGCGGTGAGCAGTTCTTC
TRBV28	TRBJ1-1	-	-	CASSPPTGNTEAFF	TGTGCCAGCAGCCCACCGACAGGGAACACTGAAGCTTTCTTT
TRBV11-2	TRBJ1-6	TRBD1	-	CASSLGQGALSPLHF	TGTGCCAGCAGCTTGGGACAGGGGGCGTTATCACCCCTCCACTTT
TRBV19	TRBJ1-6	-	-	CASSGLGTQNSPLHF	TGTGCCAGTAGTGGGCTCGGGACGCAAAATTCACCCCTCCACTTT
TRBV10-2	TRBJ1-6	-	-	CASSSTLYDNSPLHF	TGCGCCAGCAGTTCCACCTTATATGATAATTCACCCCTCCACTTT
TRBV6-5	TRBJ1-6	-	-	CASSYSGRNSPLHF	TGTGCCAGCAGTTACTCGGGTAGAAATTCACCCCTCCACTTT
TRBV30	TRBJ2-3	-	-	CAWGLGLITDTQYF	TGTGCCTGGGGCCTCGGGCTTATCACAGATACGCAGTATTTT
TRBV10-3	TRBJ1-2	-	-	CAISESGKVGYTF	TGTGCCATCAGTGAGAGCGGAAAGGTGGGCTACACCTTC
TRBV19	TRBJ1-1	-	-	CASSIRVRTEAFF	TGTGCCAGTAGTATCAGGGTGAGAACTGAAGCTTTCTTT
TRBV18	TRBJ1-2	-	-	CASSTSQQNYGYTF	TGTGCCAGCTCGACATCCCAGCAAAACTATGGCTACACCTTC
TRBV5-5	TRBJ2-3	-	-	CASSLKTDTQYF	TGTGCCAGCAGCTTAAAGACAGATACGCAGTATTTT
TRBV7-9	TRBJ1-1	-	-	CASSRGDREAFF	TGTGCCAGCAGCCGGGGCGACAGAGAAGCTTTCTTT
TRBV19	TRBJ1-1	-	-	CASSTGTEIYEAFF	TGTGCCAGTAGTACGGGGACGGAGATTTATGAAGCTTTCTTT
TRBV7-3	TRBJ2-5	-	-	CASSLFGGSETQYF	TGTGCCAGCAGCTTATTCGGGGGCTCGGAGACCCAGTACTTC
TRBV2	TRBJ1-4	-	-	CASSWAKGANEKLFF	TGTGCCAGCAGTTGGGCCAAGGGCGCAAATGAAAAACTGTTTTTT
TRBV12-5	TRBJ2-2	-	-	CASGLVTSGELFF	TGTGCTAGTGGTTTGGTCACCTCCGGGGAGCTGTTTTTT
TRBV5-1	TRBJ1-5	-	-	CASSPEPPGPQLNQPQHF	TGCGCCAGCAGCCCAGAGCCCCCCGGGCCCCAACTCAATCAGCCCCAGCATTTT
TRBV27	TRBJ1-4	TRBD1	-	CASSLLYRGRDEKLFF	TGTGCCAGCAGTTTATTATACAGGGGGAGAGATGAAAAACTGTTTTTT